These T cell receptor beta chains were read from a single sample in a study of blood T cell repertoires in COVID-19. Using immunoSEQ multiplex PCR, the repertoire was profiled, and TCRdb retains in-frame clones only, with some absent. The sample lists hundreds of thousands of clones; around 87% were seen once. Sequenced: peripheral blood. The receptors originated from a woman between 45 and 65 years old who had recovered from COVID-19. Each CDR3 is given with its conserved first and last residue. Each record gives: V gene, J gene, CDR3 protein.

v_gene: TRBV28
j_gene: TRBJ1-1
CDR3aa: CASSPTGGFSEAFF

v_gene: TRBV4-2
j_gene: TRBJ2-2
CDR3aa: CASSQDASYRDDTGELFF

v_gene: TRBV6-5
j_gene: TRBJ2-7
CDR3aa: CASSSTSASSYEQYF

v_gene: TRBV29-1
j_gene: TRBJ1-1
CDR3aa: CSAIIQTVQAFF

v_gene: TRBV6-1
j_gene: TRBJ2-3
CDR3aa: CASSEESRGQGTDTQYF

v_gene: TRBV5-1
j_gene: TRBJ2-3
CDR3aa: CASSRGLAGLDTQYF

v_gene: TRBV4-3
j_gene: TRBJ2-7
CDR3aa: CASSQARASYEQYF

v_gene: TRBV9
j_gene: TRBJ1-4
CDR3aa: CASSVEGQANEKLFF

v_gene: TRBV7-4
j_gene: TRBJ2-1
CDR3aa: CASSLVVAKPSYNEQFF

v_gene: TRBV30
j_gene: TRBJ1-1
CDR3aa: CAWNPNRDTEAFF

v_gene: TRBV18
j_gene: TRBJ1-2
CDR3aa: CASSPSNRDGYTF

v_gene: TRBV4-3
j_gene: TRBJ1-3
CDR3aa: CASSQESGQGTIYF

v_gene: TRBV9
j_gene: TRBJ1-2
CDR3aa: CASSQSPQDYGYTF

v_gene: TRBV6-5
j_gene: TRBJ1-1
CDR3aa: CASRVTGGNTEAFF

v_gene: TRBV7-2
j_gene: TRBJ2-1
CDR3aa: CASSISGGAYEQFF

v_gene: TRBV7-2
j_gene: TRBJ1-5
CDR3aa: CASSLEGRTALAQHF

v_gene: TRBV30
j_gene: TRBJ1-2
CDR3aa: CACYTSNYGYTF

v_gene: TRBV19
j_gene: TRBJ1-1
CDR3aa: CASSDRGPGNTEAFF

v_gene: TRBV28
j_gene: TRBJ1-1
CDR3aa: CASSLWGQPNTEAFF

v_gene: TRBV29-1
j_gene: TRBJ2-5
CDR3aa: CSVEVQQETQYF

v_gene: TRBV28
j_gene: TRBJ1-2
CDR3aa: CASTRGNYGYTF

v_gene: TRBV3-1/TRBV3-2
j_gene: TRBJ1-2
CDR3aa: CASNGTGRDYGYTF

v_gene: TRBV9
j_gene: TRBJ1-3
CDR3aa: CASSVDTVSGNTIYF

v_gene: TRBV7-2
j_gene: TRBJ2-1
CDR3aa: CASSLGVAGYNEQFF

v_gene: TRBV6-5
j_gene: TRBJ1-2
CDR3aa: CASSTRLSGVYTF

v_gene: TRBV19
j_gene: TRBJ2-6
CDR3aa: CASSLGQGAGGANVLTF

v_gene: TRBV28
j_gene: TRBJ1-5
CDR3aa: CASRVQNQPQHF

v_gene: TRBV2
j_gene: TRBJ1-4
CDR3aa: CASRDRTGGTNEKLFF

v_gene: TRBV28
j_gene: TRBJ1-3
CDR3aa: CASSLGQGAYGNTIYF

v_gene: TRBV6-5
j_gene: TRBJ2-3
CDR3aa: CASSTSSGGNTQYF

v_gene: TRBV9
j_gene: TRBJ1-2
CDR3aa: CASSVTPGQGIYGYTF

v_gene: TRBV15
j_gene: TRBJ2-3
CDR3aa: CATSTPVRETDTQYF